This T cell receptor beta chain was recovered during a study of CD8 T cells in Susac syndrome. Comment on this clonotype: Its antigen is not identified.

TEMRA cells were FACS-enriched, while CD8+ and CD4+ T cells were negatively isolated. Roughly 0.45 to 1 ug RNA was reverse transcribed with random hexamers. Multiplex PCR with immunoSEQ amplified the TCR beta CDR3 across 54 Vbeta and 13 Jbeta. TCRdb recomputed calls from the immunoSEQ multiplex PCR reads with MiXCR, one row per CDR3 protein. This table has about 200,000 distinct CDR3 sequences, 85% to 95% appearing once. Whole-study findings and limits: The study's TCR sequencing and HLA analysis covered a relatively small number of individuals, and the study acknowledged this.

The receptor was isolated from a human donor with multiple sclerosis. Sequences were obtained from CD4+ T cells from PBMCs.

The CDR3 nucleotides read TGCAGTGCTAGTCCCAGCGGGGGTCGGGAGCTGTTTTTT. This gives the protein CSASPSGGRELFF. The rearrangement links TRBV20-1 to TRBJ2-2, with 8 bases aligning to TRBD2. The trim removed 3 bases at V and 9 bases at J, leaving 6 bases unmatched. Germline V gives CDR1 DFQATT, CDR2 SNEGSKA (reference sequence). The CDR3 has 13 amino acids.